The 18 T cell receptor beta chains in this list originate from one sample, sequenced in a study of CD8 T cells in ankylosing spondylitis. TCRdb reprocessed the 5' RACE reads with MiXCR, giving one entry per CDR3 protein. The data contain some 38,000 distinct CDR3 sequences, less than 4% of them seen just once; the ten biggest clones take up roughly 2.8%. Material: blood, either unsorted or a sorted T cell fraction (not recorded which). These receptors all stem from a male donor with ankylosing spondylitis or in good health (not recorded which).

This clonotype showed up many times. V is TRBV9 and J is TRBJ1-4; D may be TRBD1 (6 bases). V lost 3 bases and J 7 bases, leaving 10 bases between the germline ends. The CDR3 runs to 13 residues. Germline V gene lookup returns CDR1 SGDLS and CDR2 YYNGEE. CDR3 bases: TGTGCCAGCAGCGCGGGGGCGCGTGAAAAACTGTTTTTT. Its translation: CASSAGAREKLFF.

This clonotype was counted at least ten times. The chain carries TRBV9 and TRBJ2-2; no clear D. This CDR3 has 12 residues. V dropped 0 bases and J dropped 9 bases, with 6 bases sitting between them. Germline assignment: CDR1 SGDLS and CDR2 YYNGEE. The CDR3 nucleotides read TGTGCCAGCAGCGTAGAAGGCCGGGAGCTGTTTTTT. This gives the protein CASSVEGRELFF.

This clonotype was counted many times. The chain joins TRBV9 to TRBJ2-1, with D possibly TRBD1 on 5 matching bases. The germline V gene encodes CDR1 SGDLS and CDR2 YYNGEE. V dropped 6 bases and J dropped 0 bases, with 13 bases sitting between them. The CDR3 loop spans 15 amino acids. Here the CDR3 DNA reads TGTGCCAGCACCCCAGGGTCGAGCTCCTACAATGAGCAGTTCTTC. As protein: CASTPGSSSYNEQFF.

This clonotype was recorded many times. This rearrangement joins TRBV24-1 to TRBJ1-6; 7 bases are a match to TRBD1. The CDR3 consists of 15 residues. The J segment lost 7 bases and the V segment lost 6 bases, leaving 8 bases of the junction unmatched. Germline loops: CDR1 KGHDR, CDR2 SFDVKD. The CDR3: CATSPLGQTNSPLHF. In DNA, the CDR3 is TGTGCCACCAGTCCATTGGGACAGACGAATTCACCCCTCCACTTT.

In its sample, this clonotype was seen many times. This rearrangement joins TRBV9 to TRBJ1-2, with D maybe TRBD1 (5 bases). Germline CDR1 SGDLS, CDR2 YYNGEE. V shed 4 bases and J shed 3 bases, with 10 bases lying between them. The CDR3 loop spans 13 amino acids. The DNA for the CDR3 is TGTGCCAGCAGCCCCCAGGGCCACTATGGCTACACCTTC. Translation gives CASSPQGHYGYTF.

This clonotype was counted many times. The genes are TRBV9 and TRBJ2-5; 14 nucleotides align to TRBD2. The CDR3 sequence is 16 residues long. V was pared by 4 bases and J by 5 bases, with 7 bases of the junction left unmatched. The germline V gene encodes CDR1 SGDLS and CDR2 YYNGEE. CDR3 bases: TGTGCCAGCAGCCCCTCGGGACTAGCGGGGGTGGAGACCCAGTACTTC. Translating it yields CASSPSGLAGVETQYF.

By share of the sample, this clonotype is medium-sized. The chain links TRBV21-1 to TRBJ2-7; the table calls TRBD1, which could not be checked here. TRBV21-1 is shown as a pseudogene. The CDR3 runs to 14 residues. The CDR3 nucleotides are TGTGCCAGCAACGCACAGGGACCCTCCTACGAGCAGTACGTC. Its translation is CASNAQGPSYEQYV.

This clonotype was counted at least ten times. The V gene is TRBV9, the J gene TRBJ2-3, with 8 positions matching TRBD1. The CDR3 has 18 residues. Looked up from germline, CDR1 is SGDLS and CDR2 is YYNGEE. J was trimmed by 1 base and V by 0 bases; bases with no gene match: 10. The CDR3 DNA is TGTGCCAGCAGCGTAGCTAGGACCGGGACAGGAGGCACAGATACGCAGTATTTT. It codes for CASSVARTGTGGTDTQYF.

This clonotype was counted only a few times. The V call is TRBV9, the J call TRBJ2-3; 11 bases fit TRBD2. Germline V gene data show CDR1 as SGDLS and CDR2 as YYNGEE. There are 16 residues in the CDR3. The J segment lost 4 bases and the V segment lost 7 bases, leaving 11 bases of the junction unmatched. As DNA, the CDR3 is TGTGCCAGCGGGAGGACCGGGACTAGCGGTGCAGATACGCAGTATTTT. It codes for CASGRTGTSGADTQYF.

This clonotype was seen repeatedly, ten times or more. This chain links TRBV9 with TRBJ2-5, with D tentatively TRBD2 (6 bases). The CDR3 consists of 15 residues. V lost 1 base, J lost 5 bases, and 15 bases lay in between. Germline lookup yields CDR1 SGDLS and CDR2 YYNGEE. In DNA, the CDR3 is TGTGCCAGCAGCGTAAAATTCGGGGGATTGGAGACCCAGTACTTC. This sequence encodes CASSVKFGGLETQYF.

At least ten counts were recorded for this clonotype. The chain combines TRBV9 with TRBJ2-5, with no clear D. V dropped 0 bases and J dropped 5 bases, with 14 bases sitting between them. CDR1 and CDR2 from the germline V gene are SGDLS and YYNGEE. This CDR3 is built from 15 residues. The CDR3 nucleotides read TGTGCCAGCAGCGTAGCCGGTGGCCCCAGTGAGACCCAGTACTTC. Its translation is CASSVAGGPSETQYF.

This clonotype has a count of ten or more. The V and J genes are TRBV9 and TRBJ2-3; the match to TRBD2 covers 15 bases. The CDR3 spans 21 residues. CDR1 SGDLS and CDR2 YYNGEE come from the germline V gene. After removal of 2 bases from V and 6 bases from J, the junction contained 19 bases not matched to a gene. The DNA for the CDR3 is TGTGCCAGCAGCGTCCGAGACGCCGGGACTAGCGGGGGGCTCACCGGGGATACGCAGTATTTT. This gives the protein CASSVRDAGTSGGLTGDTQYF. The variable domain in full, completed from reference TRBV9 and TRBJ2-3, reads DSGVTQTPKHLITATGQRVTLRCSPRSGDLSVYWYQQSLDQGLQFLIQYYNGEERAKGNILERFSAQQFPDLHSELNLSSLELGDSALYFCASSVRDAGTSGGLTGDTQYFGPGTRLTVL.

J is TRBJ2-2 and V is TRBV9; 9 bases agree with TRBD1. The CDR3 length is 15 residues. The V segment lost 3 bases and the J segment 0 bases; nucleotides outside the gene matches: 0. The germline V gene has CDR1 SGDLS and CDR2 YYNGEE. The CDR3 region is CASSGQGANTGELFF. In nucleotides, the CDR3 is TGTGCCAGCAGCGGACAGGGGGCGAACACCGGGGAGCTGTTTTTT.

This clonotype was observed at least ten times. The rearrangement uses TRBV9 and TRBJ2-5, with 8 nucleotides matching TRBD2. This CDR3 contains 17 residues. Germline V gene data show CDR1 as SGDLS and CDR2 as YYNGEE. V was clipped by 0 bases and J by 5 bases; unmatched bases: 12. CDR3 amino acids: CASSVAGGGSGGETQYF. CDR3 nucleotide sequence: TGTGCCAGCAGCGTAGCTGGGGGGGGCAGCGGGGGTGAGACCCAGTACTTC. Based on the CDR3 plus reference TRBV9 and TRBJ2-5, the full variable domain is DSGVTQTPKHLITATGQRVTLRCSPRSGDLSVYWYQQSLDQGLQFLIQYYNGEERAKGNILERFSAQQFPDLHSELNLSSLELGDSALYFCASSVAGGGSGGETQYFGPGTRLLVL.

This clonotype was seen repeatedly, ten times or more. This chain joins TRBV9 and TRBJ2-5, with 10 bases aligning to TRBD2. The germline V gene encodes CDR1 SGDLS and CDR2 YYNGEE. The CDR3 covers 16 residues. The V gene end was trimmed by 3 bases and the J gene end by 2 bases; junction bases not matched to a gene: 7. CDR3 amino acids: CASSGSLAGVQETQYF. The DNA for the CDR3 is TGTGCCAGCAGCGGAAGCCTAGCGGGAGTACAAGAGACCCAGTACTTC.

This clonotype came up many times. V gene TRBV9 combines with J gene TRBJ1-4, with 9 bases identical to TRBD1. The trim removed 4 bases at V and 6 bases at J, leaving 4 bases unmatched. The germline gives CDR1 SGDLS, CDR2 YYNGEE. This CDR3 has 14 residues. This CDR3 reads CASSKDRGHEKLFF. The CDR3 DNA is TGTGCCAGCAGCAAGGACAGGGGTCATGAAAAACTGTTTTTT.

This clonotype showed up many times. CDR3 nucleotides: TGTGCCAGCAACCAGGGAGAATACGCTACGCAGTATTTT. The encoded protein is CASNQGEYATQYF. The chain links TRBV9 to TRBJ2-3; D tentatively fits TRBD1 or TRBD2 (5 bases each). Germline-derived CDR1 and CDR2 are SGDLS and YYNGEE. The CDR3 is made up of 13 amino acids. Trimming stripped 6 bases from V and 8 bases from J, with 16 bases between.

This clonotype has a count of ten or more. The genes are TRBV9 and TRBJ2-3, with 9 positions matching TRBD1. The CDR3 extends over 17 amino acids. With V trimmed by 3 bases and J by 0 bases, 8 bases remained unmatched. The germline gives CDR1 SGDLS, CDR2 YYNGEE. The CDR3 region is CASSARWGQGSTDTQYF. DNA of the CDR3: TGTGCCAGCAGCGCGCGGTGGGGACAGGGCAGCACAGATACGCAGTATTTT.